This T cell receptor beta chain was observed in a study of blood T cell repertoires in COVID-19. This CDR3 region has 14 residues. Germline loops: CDR1 SGHVS, CDR2 FQNEAQ. V gave up 7 bases and J gave up 5 bases, with 12 bases separating them. Produced via immunoSEQ multiplex PCR; TCRdb's table is partial and in-frame only. Altogether 150,000 to 200,000 clones are present, roughly 90% being singletons, with the ten largest covering around 0.53%. The TCR comes from a man aged 50-60 years with acute or convalescent COVID-19. The rearrangement joins TRBV7-8 to TRBJ1-6; the D is unclear. Specimen: peripheral blood. In DNA, the CDR3 is TGTGCCAGCACAGCATGGCGGAATAATTCACCCCTCCACTTT. Amino acids: CASTAWRNNSPLHF.